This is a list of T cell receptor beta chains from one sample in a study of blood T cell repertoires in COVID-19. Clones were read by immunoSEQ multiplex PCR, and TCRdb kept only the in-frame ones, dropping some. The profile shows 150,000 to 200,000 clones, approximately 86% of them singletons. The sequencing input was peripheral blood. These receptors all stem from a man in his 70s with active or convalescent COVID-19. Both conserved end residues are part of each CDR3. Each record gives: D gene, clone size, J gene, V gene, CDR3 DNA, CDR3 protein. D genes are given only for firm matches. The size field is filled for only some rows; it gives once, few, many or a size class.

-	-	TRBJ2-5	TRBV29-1	TGCAGCGCGACACTAAACCGACCCTTAGCGCCCCAGTACTTC	CSATLNRPLAPQYF
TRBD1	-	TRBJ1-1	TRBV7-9	TGTGCCAGCAGCTTGCGGGACAGTAACACTGAAGCTTTCTTT	CASSLRDSNTEAFF
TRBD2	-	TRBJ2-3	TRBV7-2	TGTGCCAGCAGCATAACTAGCGGGGGACGCACAGATACGCAGTATTTT	CASSITSGGRTDTQYF
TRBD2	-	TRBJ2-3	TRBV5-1	TGCGCCAGCAGCTCCAGCGGGAGCCTCAGCACAGATACGCAGTATTTT	CASSSSGSLSTDTQYF
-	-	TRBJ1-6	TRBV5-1	TGCGCCAGCGGGCGGACAGACAATAATTCACCCCTCCACTTT	CASGRTDNNSPLHF
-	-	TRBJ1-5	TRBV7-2	TGTGCCAGCAGCCCCGGGAGCAATCAGCCCCAGCATTTT	CASSPGSNQPQHF
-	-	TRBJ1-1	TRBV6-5	TGTGCCAGCAGTTACTCGTTATTCGCGGTAGCTGAAGCTTTCTTT	CASSYSLFAVAEAFF
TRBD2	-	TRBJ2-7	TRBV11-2	TGTGCCAGCAGCTTAGGCGCGGGAGGTTACGAGCAGTACTTC	CASSLGAGGYEQYF
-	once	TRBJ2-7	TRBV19	TGTGCCAGTAGCCAAACAGGGAGGGCGATTTACGAGCAGTACTTC	CASSQTGRAIYEQYF
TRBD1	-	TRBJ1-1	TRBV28	TGTGCCAGCCCCTCGTCCAGGGGGACCGACAGACAAGAAGCTTTCTTT	CASPSSRGTDRQEAFF
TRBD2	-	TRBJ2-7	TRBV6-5	TGTGCCAGCAGTTACTCAGGGCGGGGGAAATACGAGCAGTACTTC	CASSYSGRGKYEQYF
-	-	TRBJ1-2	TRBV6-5	TGTGCCAGCAGTTACTCTCGTACGGAACAGGTCTATGGCTACACCTTC	CASSYSRTEQVYGYTF
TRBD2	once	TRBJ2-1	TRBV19	TGTGCCAGTAGTATGGCTCTAGCGGGAGGGTCGTTCTTC	CASSMALAGGSFF
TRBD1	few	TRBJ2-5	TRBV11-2	TGTGCCAGCAGCCTTCCGGGACAGTCAATGAAGACCCAGTACTTC	CASSLPGQSMKTQYF
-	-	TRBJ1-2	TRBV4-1	TGCGCCAGCAGCCAAGGGACAGTTCGGCACTATGGCTACACCTTC	CASSQGTVRHYGYTF
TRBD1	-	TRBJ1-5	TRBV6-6	TGTGCCAGCAGAACCCTAGGACAGGGCAATCAGCCCCAGCATTTT	CASRTLGQGNQPQHF
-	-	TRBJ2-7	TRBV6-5	TGTGCCAGCAGCCACGCAGGGGCCTACGAGCAGTACTTC	CASSHAGAYEQYF
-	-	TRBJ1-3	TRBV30	TGTGCCTGGAGTAGAGCCTCATCTGGAAACACCATATATTTT	CAWSRASSGNTIYF
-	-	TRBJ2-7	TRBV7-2	TGTGCCAGCAGCTCCCGAGTAACAGGGACCGAGCAGTACTTC	CASSSRVTGTEQYF
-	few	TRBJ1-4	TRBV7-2	TGTGCCAGCAGCTTATCGGGGGTCACTAATGAAAAACTGTTTTTT	CASSLSGVTNEKLFF
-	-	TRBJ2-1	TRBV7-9	TGTGCCAGCAGCTTAGGCCTAGGAGCTTACAATGAGCAGTTCTTC	CASSLGLGAYNEQFF
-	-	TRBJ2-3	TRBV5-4	TGTGCCAGCAGCTTTCAGCGGGACATATCAGATACGCAGTATTTT	CASSFQRDISDTQYF
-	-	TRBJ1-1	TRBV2	TGTGCCAGCAGGGCAGGGATGAACACTGAAGCTTTCTTT	CASRAGMNTEAFF
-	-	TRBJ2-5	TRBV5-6	TGTGCCAGCAGCCGGCGGGAGACCCAGTACTTC	CASSRRETQYF
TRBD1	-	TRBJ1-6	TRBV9	TGTGCCAGCAGCGCCGGACAGGGGGCCTATTCACCCCTCCACTTT	CASSAGQGAYSPLHF
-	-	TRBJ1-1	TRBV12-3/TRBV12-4	TGTGCCAGCATGGGAGGGCTCCCTGAAGCTTTCTTT	CASMGGLPEAFF
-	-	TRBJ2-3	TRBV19	TGTGCCAGCACATGGAGGGGCGCGAGCACAGATACGCAGTATTTT	CASTWRGASTDTQYF
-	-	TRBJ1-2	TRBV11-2	TGTGCCAGCAGCTTATACCCCCAGGGATTGAGTGGCTACACCTTC	CASSLYPQGLSGYTF
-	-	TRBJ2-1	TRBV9	TGTGCCAGCAGCGTCAGCGGCCCCGACGATGAGCAGTTCTTC	CASSVSGPDDEQFF
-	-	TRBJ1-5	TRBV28	TGTGCCAGCAGACCAACAGGTAATCAGCCCCAGCATTTT	CASRPTGNQPQHF
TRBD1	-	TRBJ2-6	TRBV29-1	TGCAGCGTGGGTTCAGGGACAGGGGGATCTGGGGCCAACGTCCTGACTTTC	CSVGSGTGGSGANVLTF
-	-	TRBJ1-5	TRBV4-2	TGTGCCAGCAGCCAGGATATCCCGAGGCTAGATCAGCCCCAGCATTTT	CASSQDIPRLDQPQHF
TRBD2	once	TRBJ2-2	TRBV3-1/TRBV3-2	TGTGCCAGCAGCCAGGGGGTAGCGGGGGGACCGGGCGCCGGGGAGCTGTTTTTT	CASSQGVAGGPGAGELFF
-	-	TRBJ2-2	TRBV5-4	TGTGCCAGCAGCTTTAAGACAGGCTCCACCGGGGAGCTGTTTTTT	CASSFKTGSTGELFF
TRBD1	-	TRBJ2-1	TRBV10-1	TGCGCCAGCAGTGAGTCATCCGGGACAGGAGGAAATGAGCAGTTCTTC	CASSESSGTGGNEQFF
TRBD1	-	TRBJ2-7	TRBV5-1	TGCGCCAGCAGCCCCGGACAGGGGCAGCAGTACTTC	CASSPGQGQQYF
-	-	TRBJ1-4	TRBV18	TGTGCCAGCTCGCCGACGGGGAGGCATGAAAAACTGTTTTTT	CASSPTGRHEKLFF
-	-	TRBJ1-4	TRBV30	TGTGCCTGGAGCGACGACAGAGAAAAACTGTTTTTT	CAWSDDREKLFF
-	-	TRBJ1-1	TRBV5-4	TGTGCCAGCAGCTTGCGCAGGGAGGAGACTGAAGCTTTCTTT	CASSLRREETEAFF
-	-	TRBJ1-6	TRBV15	TGTGCCACCAGCAGAGAGTCAGGCTCCTATAATTCACCCCTCCACTTT	CATSRESGSYNSPLHF
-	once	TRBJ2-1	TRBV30	TGTGCCTGGAGTGTTAGTGAGCAGTTCTTC	CAWSVSEQFF
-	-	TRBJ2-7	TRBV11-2	TGTGCCAGCGGGGGCGGGAGCGTCTCTCTCGAGCAGTACTTC	CASGGGSVSLEQYF
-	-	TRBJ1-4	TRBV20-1	TGCAGTGCTAGTATGGGGGCGCGTGAAAAACTGTTTTTT	CSASMGAREKLFF
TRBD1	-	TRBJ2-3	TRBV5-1	TGCGCCAGCAGCCCGGGCTGGAGCCGGGACAGGGAAGATACGCAGTATTTT	CASSPGWSRDREDTQYF
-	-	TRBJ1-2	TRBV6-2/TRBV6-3	TGTGCCAGCAGTTACGGGGACTTAAGCTACACCTTC	CASSYGDLSYTF
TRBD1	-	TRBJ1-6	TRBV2	TGTGCCAGCAGTTCCCAGGGGGCGGGTAATTCACCCCTCCACTTT	CASSSQGAGNSPLHF
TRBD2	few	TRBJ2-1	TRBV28	TGTGCCAGCAGGGGGGCTGGCTCTAGCGGGCACAATGAGCAGTTCTTC	CASRGAGSSGHNEQFF
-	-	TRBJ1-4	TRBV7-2	TGTGCCAGCAGCGGACGATTGGGGAGTGTTAACGAAAAACTGTTTTTT	CASSGRLGSVNEKLFF
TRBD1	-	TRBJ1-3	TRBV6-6	TGTGCCAGCAGTCCAGGGGGCGCTGGAAACACCATATATTTT	CASSPGGAGNTIYF
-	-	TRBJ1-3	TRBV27	TGTGCCAGCAGTCTGACTACTGGAAACACCATATATTTT	CASSLTTGNTIYF